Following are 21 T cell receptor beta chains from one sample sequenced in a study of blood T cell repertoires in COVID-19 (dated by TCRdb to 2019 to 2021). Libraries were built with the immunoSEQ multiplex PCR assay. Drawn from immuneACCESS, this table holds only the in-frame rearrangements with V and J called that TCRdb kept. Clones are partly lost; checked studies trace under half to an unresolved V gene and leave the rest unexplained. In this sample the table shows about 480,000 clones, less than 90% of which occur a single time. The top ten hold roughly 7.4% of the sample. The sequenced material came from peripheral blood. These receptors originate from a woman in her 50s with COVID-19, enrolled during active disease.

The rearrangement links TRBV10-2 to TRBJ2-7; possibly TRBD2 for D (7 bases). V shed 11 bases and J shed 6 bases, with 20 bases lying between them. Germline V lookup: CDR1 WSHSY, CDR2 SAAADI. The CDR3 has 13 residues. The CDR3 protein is CAVGGGGYGEQYF. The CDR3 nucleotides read TGCGCCGTCGGGGGAGGGGGATATGGCGAGCAGTACTTC.

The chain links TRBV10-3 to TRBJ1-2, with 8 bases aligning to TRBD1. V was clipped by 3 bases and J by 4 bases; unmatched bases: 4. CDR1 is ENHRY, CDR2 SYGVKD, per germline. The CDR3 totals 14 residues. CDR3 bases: TGTGCCATCAGTGACAGGGGGCGCGTCTATGGCTACACCTTC. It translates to CAISDRGRVYGYTF.

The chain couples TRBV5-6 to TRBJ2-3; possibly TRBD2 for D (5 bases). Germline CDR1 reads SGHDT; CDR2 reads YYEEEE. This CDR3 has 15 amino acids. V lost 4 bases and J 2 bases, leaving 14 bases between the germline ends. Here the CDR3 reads CASSRDPDSTDTQYF. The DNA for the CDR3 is TGTGCCAGCAGCAGAGATCCGGACTCCACAGATACGCAGTATTTT. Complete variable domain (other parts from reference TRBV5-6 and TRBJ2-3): DAGVTQSPTHLIKTRGQQVTLRCSPKSGHDTVSWYQQALGQGPQFIFQYYEEEERQRGNFPDRFSGHQFPNYSSELNVNALLLGDSALYLCASSRDPDSTDTQYFGPGTRLTVL.

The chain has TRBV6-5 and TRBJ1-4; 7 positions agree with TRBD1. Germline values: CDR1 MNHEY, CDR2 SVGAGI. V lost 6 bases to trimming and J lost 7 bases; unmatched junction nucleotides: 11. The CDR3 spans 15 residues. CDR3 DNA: TGTGCCAGCAGGACCGTTTCCCCAGGGGGTGAAAAACTGTTTTTT. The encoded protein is CASRTVSPGGEKLFF.

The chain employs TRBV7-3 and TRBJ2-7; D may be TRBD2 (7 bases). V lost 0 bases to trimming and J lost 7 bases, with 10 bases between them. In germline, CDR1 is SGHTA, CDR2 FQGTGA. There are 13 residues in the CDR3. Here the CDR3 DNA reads TGTGCCAGCAGCTTAACCGGGGGGCGAGAGCAGTACTTC. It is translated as CASSLTGGREQYF.

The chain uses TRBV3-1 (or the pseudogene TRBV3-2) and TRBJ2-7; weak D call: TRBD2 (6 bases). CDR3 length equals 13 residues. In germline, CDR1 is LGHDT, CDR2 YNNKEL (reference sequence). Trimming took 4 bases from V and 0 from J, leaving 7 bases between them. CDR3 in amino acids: CASSRGDSYEQYF. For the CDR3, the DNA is TGTGCCAGCAGCCGGGGGGACTCCTACGAGCAGTACTTC.

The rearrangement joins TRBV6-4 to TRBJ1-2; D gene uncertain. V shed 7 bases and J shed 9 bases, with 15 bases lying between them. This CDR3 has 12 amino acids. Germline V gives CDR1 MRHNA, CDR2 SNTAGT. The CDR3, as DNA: TGTGCCAGCACCCCCGGGGAAAGGTGCTACACCTTC. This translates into CASTPGERCYTF.

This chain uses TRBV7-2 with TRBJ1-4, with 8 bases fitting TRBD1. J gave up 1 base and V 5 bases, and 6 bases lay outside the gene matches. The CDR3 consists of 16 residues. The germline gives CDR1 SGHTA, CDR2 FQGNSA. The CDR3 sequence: CASSARTGLTNEKLFF. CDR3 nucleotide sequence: TGTGCCAGCAGCGCCCGGACAGGGCTAACTAATGAAAAACTGTTTTTT.

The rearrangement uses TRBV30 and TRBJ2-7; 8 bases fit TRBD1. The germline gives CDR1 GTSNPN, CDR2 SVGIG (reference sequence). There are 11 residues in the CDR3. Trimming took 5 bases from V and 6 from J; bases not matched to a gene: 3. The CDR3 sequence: CAWQGAGEQYF. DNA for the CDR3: TGTGCCTGGCAGGGGGCGGGCGAGCAGTACTTC. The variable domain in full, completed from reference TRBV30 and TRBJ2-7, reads SQTIHQWPATLVQPVGSPLSLECTVEGTSNPNLYWYRQAAGRGLQLLFYSVGIGQISSEVPQNLSASRPQDRQFILSSKKLLLSDSGFYLCAWQGAGEQYFGPGTRLTVT.

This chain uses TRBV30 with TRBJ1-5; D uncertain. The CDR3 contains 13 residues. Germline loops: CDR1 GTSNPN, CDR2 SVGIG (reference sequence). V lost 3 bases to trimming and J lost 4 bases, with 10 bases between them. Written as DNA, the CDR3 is TGTGCCTGGAGGAACGGGTTTAATCAGCCCCAGCATTTT. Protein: CAWRNGFNQPQHF.

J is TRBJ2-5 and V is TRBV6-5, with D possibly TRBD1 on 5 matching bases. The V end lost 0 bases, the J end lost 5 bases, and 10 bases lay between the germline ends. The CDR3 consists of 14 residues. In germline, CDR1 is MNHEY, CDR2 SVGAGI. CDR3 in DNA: TGTGCCAGCAGTTACTCGGGGCCTAGGGAGACCCAGTACTTC. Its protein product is CASSYSGPRETQYF.

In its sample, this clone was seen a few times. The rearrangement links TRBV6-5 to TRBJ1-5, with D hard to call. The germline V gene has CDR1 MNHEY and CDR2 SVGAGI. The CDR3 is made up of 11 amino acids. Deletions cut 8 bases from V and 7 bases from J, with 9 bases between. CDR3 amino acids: CASALMQPQHF. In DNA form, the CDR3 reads TGTGCCAGCGCCCTAATGCAGCCCCAGCATTTT.

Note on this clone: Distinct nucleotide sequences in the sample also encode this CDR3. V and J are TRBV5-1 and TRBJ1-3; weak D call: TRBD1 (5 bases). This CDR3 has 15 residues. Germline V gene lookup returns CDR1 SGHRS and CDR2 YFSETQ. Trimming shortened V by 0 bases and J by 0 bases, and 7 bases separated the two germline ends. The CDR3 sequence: CASSLGGSSGNTIYF. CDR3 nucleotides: TGCGCCAGCAGCTTGGGGGGCAGCTCTGGAAACACCATATATTTT.

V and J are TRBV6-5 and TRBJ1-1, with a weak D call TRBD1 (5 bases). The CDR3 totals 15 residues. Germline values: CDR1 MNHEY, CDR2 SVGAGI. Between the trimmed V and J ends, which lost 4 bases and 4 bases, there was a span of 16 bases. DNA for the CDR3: TGTGCCAGCAGTTCCCGGGACTCCCGGGGCACTGAAGCTTTCTTT. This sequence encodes CASSSRDSRGTEAFF.

CDR3 residues: CASSERSGLAFF. As DNA, the CDR3 is TGTGCCAGCAGTGAAAGGTCCGGGTTGGCTTTCTTT. The chain joins TRBV6-1 to TRBJ1-1; D not resolved. The CDR3 consists of 12 residues. The ends were cut back, 2 bases at V and 11 bases at J, with 12 bases in the middle. CDR1 is MNHNS and CDR2 is SASEGT in the germline V gene.

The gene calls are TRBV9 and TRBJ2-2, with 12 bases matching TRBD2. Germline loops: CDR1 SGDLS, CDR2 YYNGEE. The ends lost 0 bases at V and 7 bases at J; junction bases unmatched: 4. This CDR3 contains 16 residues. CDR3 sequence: CASSVALAGGYGELFF. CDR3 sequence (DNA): TGTGCCAGCAGCGTAGCACTAGCGGGAGGATACGGGGAGCTGTTTTTT. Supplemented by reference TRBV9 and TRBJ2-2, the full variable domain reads DSGVTQTPKHLITATGQRVTLRCSPRSGDLSVYWYQQSLDQGLQFLIQYYNGEERAKGNILERFSAQQFPDLHSELNLSSLELGDSALYFCASSVALAGGYGELFFGEGSRLTVL.

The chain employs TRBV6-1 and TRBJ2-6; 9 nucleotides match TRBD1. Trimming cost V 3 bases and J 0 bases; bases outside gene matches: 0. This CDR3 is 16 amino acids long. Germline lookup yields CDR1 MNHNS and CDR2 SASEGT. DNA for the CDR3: TGTGCCAGCAGTGAGACAGGGGGCTCTGGGGCCAACGTCCTGACTTTC. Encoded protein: CASSETGGSGANVLTF.

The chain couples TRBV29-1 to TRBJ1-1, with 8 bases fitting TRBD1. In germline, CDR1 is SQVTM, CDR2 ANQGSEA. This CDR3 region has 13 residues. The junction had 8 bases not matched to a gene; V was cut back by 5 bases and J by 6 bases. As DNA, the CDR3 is TGCAGCGTTTCAGGGGGCGCTAAGGCTGAAGCTTTCTTT. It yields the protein CSVSGGAKAEAFF.

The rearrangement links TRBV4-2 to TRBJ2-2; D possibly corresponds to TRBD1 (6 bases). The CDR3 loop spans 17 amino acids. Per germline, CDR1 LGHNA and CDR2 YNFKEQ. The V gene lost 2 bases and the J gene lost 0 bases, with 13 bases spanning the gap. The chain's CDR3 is CASSQFTGMANTGELFF. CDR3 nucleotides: TGTGCCAGCAGCCAATTTACAGGGATGGCGAACACCGGGGAGCTGTTTTTT.

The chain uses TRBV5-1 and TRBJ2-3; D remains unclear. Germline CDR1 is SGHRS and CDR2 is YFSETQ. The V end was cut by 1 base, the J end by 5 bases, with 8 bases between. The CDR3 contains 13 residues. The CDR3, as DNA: TGCGCCAGCAGCTTGCAAAACGGAGATACGCAGTATTTT. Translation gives CASSLQNGDTQYF.

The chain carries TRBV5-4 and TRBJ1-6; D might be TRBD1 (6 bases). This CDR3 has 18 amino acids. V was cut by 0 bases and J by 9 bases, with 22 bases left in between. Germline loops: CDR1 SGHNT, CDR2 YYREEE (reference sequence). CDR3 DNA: TGTGCCAGCAGCTTGGGCCTTCGGGGGGCCGGGGAGGCTTCACCCCTCCACTTT. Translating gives CASSLGLRGAGEASPLHF.